This entry lists 5 T cell receptor beta chains sequenced from one sample in a study of T cell responses to AZD1222 COVID-19 vaccine. TCRdb's copy holds only in-frame clones and misses some; the assay was immunoSEQ multiplex PCR. Seen here are some 96,000 clones, 88% observed once, and the top ten hold less than 3.5%. Material: peripheral blood, obtained on day 0 of AZD1222 vaccination. Source of these receptors: an adult in good health.

The rearrangement links TRBV28 to TRBJ1-2, with D tentatively TRBD1 (5 bases). V lost 8 bases and J 8 bases, leaving 21 bases between the germline ends. There are 14 residues in the CDR3. Per the germline V gene, CDR1 is MDHEN and CDR2 is SYDVKM. In DNA, the CDR3 is TGTGCCAGCGCTAGGGACTTCAGCTCTGGGGGCTACACCTTC. As protein: CASARDFSSGGYTF.

The rearrangement joins TRBV7-2 to TRBJ2-2, with 7 bases matching TRBD1. V lost 3 bases to trimming and J lost 2 bases; unmatched junction nucleotides: 12. This CDR3 has 18 amino acids. The germline V gene encodes CDR1 SGHTA and CDR2 FQGNSA. DNA of the CDR3: TGTGCCAGCAGCTTTTCGCATCAACAGGGGATTAACACCGGGGAGCTGTTTTTT. It yields the protein CASSFSHQQGINTGELFF.

The V and J genes are TRBV27 and TRBJ2-2; D is unclear. CDR3 length: 12 amino acids. Looked up from germline, CDR1 is MNHEY and CDR2 is SMNVEV (reference sequence). The V gene lost 5 bases and the J gene lost 6 bases, with 7 bases spanning the gap. The CDR3: CASSPYSGELFF. The CDR3 DNA follows: TGTGCCAGCAGTCCATATTCCGGGGAGCTGTTTTTT.

The chain recombines TRBV14 with TRBJ2-3, with a tentative D call TRBD1 (5 bases). The CDR3 sequence is 14 residues long. The V gene's germline CDR1 is SGHDN and CDR2 FVKESK. V gave up 4 bases and J gave up 0 bases, with 8 bases separating them. CDR3 in DNA: TGTGCCAGCAGCCCGACAGTTAGCACAGATACGCAGTATTTT. The encoded protein is CASSPTVSTDTQYF.

The chain has TRBV24-1 and TRBJ1-3, with D hard to call. This CDR3 region has 17 residues. The germline V gene has CDR1 KGHDR and CDR2 SFDVKD. Trimming pared 7 bases from V and 0 bases from J, leaving 18 bases between. This chain's CDR3 is CATRKRRTYCSGNTIYF. The CDR3 nucleotides are TGTGCCACCAGAAAAAGACGAACGTATTGCTCTGGAAACACCATATATTTT.